Described below is a single T cell receptor (beta chain) sequence and its context. The CDR3 runs 14 residues. V lost 7 bases, J lost 9 bases, and 13 bases stayed unmatched. CDR1 is SGHAT and CDR2 is FQNNGV in the germline V gene. This specimen belongs to a study of control samples from healthy donors and cancer patients. Sequencing used immunoSEQ multiplex PCR; TCRdb keeps in-frame clones, though not all of them. Of 70,000 to 100,000 clones listed, about 90% were seen once; the top ten hold 1.9%. The gene calls are TRBV11-2 and TRBJ2-7; 9 nucleotides agree with TRBD1. What was sequenced was PBMCs. This receptor was obtained from a woman aged 55-70 years with head and neck cancer. CDR3: CASTSGGTGKGQYF. CDR3 DNA: TGTGCCAGCACTTCAGGGGGGACAGGGAAGGGGCAGTACTTC.